A single sample is the source of the 5 T cell receptor beta chains below, sequenced in a study of blood T cell repertoires in COVID-19. Sequencing was performed with immunoSEQ multiplex PCR; in TCRdb, only in-frame clones are kept and a portion is missing. Here the sample spans 280,000 or so clones, approximately 88% being singletons. The specimen sequenced was PBMCs or T cells enriched from blood (not recorded which). Every receptor here comes from a woman in her forties who had recovered from COVID-19.

V and J are TRBV29-1 and TRBJ2-1, with 7 bases lining up with TRBD1. V lost 7 bases, J lost 4 bases, and 10 bases stayed unmatched. Looked up from germline, CDR1 is SQVTM and CDR2 is ANQGSEA. This CDR3 region has 14 residues. CDR3 coding DNA: TGCAGCGATGCGACAGGGACGGGGTACAATGAGCAGTTCTTC. Protein product: CSDATGTGYNEQFF.

The chain uses TRBV5-1 and TRBJ2-5; D remains ambiguous. V was cut by 4 bases and J by 3 bases, with 7 bases left in between. This CDR3 region has 12 residues. Germline values: CDR1 SGHRS, CDR2 YFSETQ. Here the CDR3 reads CASSGSEETQYF. CDR3 DNA sequence: TGCGCCAGCAGCGGCTCAGAAGAGACCCAGTACTTC. The full variable domain, with the rest looked up from reference TRBV5-1 and TRBJ2-5, is KAGVTQTPRYLIKTRGQQVTLSCSPISGHRSVSWYQQTPGQGLQFLFEYFSETQRNKGNFPGRFSGRQFSNSRSEMNVSTLELGDSALYLCASSGSEETQYFGPGTRLLVL.

The chain combines TRBV19 with TRBJ1-2; 7 bases agree with TRBD1. The CDR3 extends over 13 amino acids. CDR1 and CDR2 from the germline V gene are LNHDA and SQIVND (reference sequence). V trimming: 6 bases; J trimming: 8 bases; junction bases outside the gene matches: 9. CDR3 sequence (DNA): TGTGCCAGTAGGCCAGACAGGGAGGACGGCTACACCTTC. Translating it yields CASRPDREDGYTF.

The genes are TRBV15 and TRBJ2-6, with D perhaps matching TRBD2 (5 bases). From germline, CDR1 is LNHNV and CDR2 YYDKDF (reference sequence). The CDR3 extends over 16 amino acids. Trimming pared 3 bases from V and 4 bases from J, leaving 13 bases between. In nucleotides, the CDR3 is TGTGCCACCAGCAGTGTTGAGGGAGCCGGGGCCAACGTCCTGACTTTC. It codes for CATSSVEGAGANVLTF.

The V gene is TRBV19, the J gene TRBJ2-1; no definite D call. Trimming removed 5 bases at V and 0 bases at J, with 8 bases between. CDR3 length: 14 amino acids. The germline V gene has CDR1 LNHDA and CDR2 SQIVND (reference sequence). The CDR3 region is CASSRGNSYNEQFF. In nucleotides, the CDR3 is TGTGCCAGTAGTCGAGGAAACTCCTACAATGAGCAGTTCTTC.